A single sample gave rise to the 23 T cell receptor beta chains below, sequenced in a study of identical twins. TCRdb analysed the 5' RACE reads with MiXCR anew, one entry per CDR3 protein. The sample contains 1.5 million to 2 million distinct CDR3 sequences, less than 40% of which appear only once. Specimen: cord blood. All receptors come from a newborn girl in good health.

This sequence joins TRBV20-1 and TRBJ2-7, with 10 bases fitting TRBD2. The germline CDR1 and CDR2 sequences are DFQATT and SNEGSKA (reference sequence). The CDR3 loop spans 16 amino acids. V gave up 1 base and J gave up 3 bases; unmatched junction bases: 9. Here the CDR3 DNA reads TGCAGTGCTAGAGGCGGGGATAGCGGGAGGATCTACGAGCAGTACTTC. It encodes CSARGGDSGRIYEQYF.

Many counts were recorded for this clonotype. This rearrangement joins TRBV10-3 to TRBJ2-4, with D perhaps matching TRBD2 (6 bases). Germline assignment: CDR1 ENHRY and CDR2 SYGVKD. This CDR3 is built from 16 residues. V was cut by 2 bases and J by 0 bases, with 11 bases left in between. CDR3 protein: CAISETGTLAKNIQYF. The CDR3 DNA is TGTGCCATCAGTGAGACCGGGACTCTAGCCAAAAACATTCAGTACTTC.

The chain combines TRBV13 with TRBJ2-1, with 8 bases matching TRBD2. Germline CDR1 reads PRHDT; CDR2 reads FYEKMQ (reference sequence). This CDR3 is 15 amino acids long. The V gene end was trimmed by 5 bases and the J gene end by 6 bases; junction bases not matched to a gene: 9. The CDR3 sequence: CASSPLPRGANEQFF. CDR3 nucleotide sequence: TGTGCCAGCAGCCCTCTTCCGCGGGGGGCCAATGAGCAGTTCTTC.

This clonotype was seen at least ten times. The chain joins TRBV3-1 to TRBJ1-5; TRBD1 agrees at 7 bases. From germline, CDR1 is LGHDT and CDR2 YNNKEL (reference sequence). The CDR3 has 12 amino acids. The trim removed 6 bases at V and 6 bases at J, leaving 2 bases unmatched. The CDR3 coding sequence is TGTGCCAGCAGTCAGGGGGTTCAGCCCCAGCATTTT. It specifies CASSQGVQPQHF.

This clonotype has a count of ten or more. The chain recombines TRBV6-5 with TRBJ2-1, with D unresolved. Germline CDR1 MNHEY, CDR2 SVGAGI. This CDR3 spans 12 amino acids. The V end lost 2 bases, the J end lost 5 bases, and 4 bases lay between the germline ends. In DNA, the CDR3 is TGTGCCAGCAGTTACGACCACAATGAGCAGTTCTTC. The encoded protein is CASSYDHNEQFF.

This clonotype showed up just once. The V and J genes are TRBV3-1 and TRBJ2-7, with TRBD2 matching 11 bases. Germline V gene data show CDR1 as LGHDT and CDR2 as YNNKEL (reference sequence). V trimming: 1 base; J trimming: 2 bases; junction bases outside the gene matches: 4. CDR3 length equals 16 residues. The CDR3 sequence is CASSQVGLAATYEQYF. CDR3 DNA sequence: TGTGCCAGCAGCCAAGTGGGACTAGCGGCTACCTACGAGCAGTACTTC.

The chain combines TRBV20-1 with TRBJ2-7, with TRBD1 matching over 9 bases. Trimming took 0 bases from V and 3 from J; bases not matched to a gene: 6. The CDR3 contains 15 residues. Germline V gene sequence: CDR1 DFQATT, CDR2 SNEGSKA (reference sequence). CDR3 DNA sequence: TGCAGTGCTAGAGATATCGACAGGGGGTTCTACGAGCAGTACTTC. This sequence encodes CSARDIDRGFYEQYF.

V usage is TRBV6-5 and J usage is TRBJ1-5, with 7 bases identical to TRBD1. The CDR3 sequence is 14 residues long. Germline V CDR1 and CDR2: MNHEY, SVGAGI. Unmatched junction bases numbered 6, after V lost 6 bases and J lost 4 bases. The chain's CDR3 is CASSRNRGNQPQHF. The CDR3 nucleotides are TGTGCCAGCAGCCGCAACAGGGGAAATCAGCCCCAGCATTTT.

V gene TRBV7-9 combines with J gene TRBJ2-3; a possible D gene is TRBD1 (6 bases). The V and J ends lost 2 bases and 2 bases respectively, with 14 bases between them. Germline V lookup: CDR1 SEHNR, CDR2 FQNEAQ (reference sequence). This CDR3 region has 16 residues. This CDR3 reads CASSLQGTMHTDTQYF. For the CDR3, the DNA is TGTGCCAGCAGCTTACAGGGGACGATGCACACAGATACGCAGTATTTT.

CDR3 sequence (DNA): TGTGCCACCAGCAGAGGCATCACCTACGAGCAGTACTTC. Translation: CATSRGITYEQYF. The chain has TRBV15 and TRBJ2-7; no clear D. CDR3 size: 13 residues. Trimming stripped 1 base from V and 2 bases from J, with 6 bases between. CDR1 LNHNV and CDR2 YYDKDF come from the germline V gene (reference sequence).

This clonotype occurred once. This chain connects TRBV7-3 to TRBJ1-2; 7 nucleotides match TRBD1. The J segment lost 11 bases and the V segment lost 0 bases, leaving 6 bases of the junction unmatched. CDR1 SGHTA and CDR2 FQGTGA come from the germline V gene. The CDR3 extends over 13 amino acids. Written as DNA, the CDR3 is TGTGCCAGCAGCTTAACGGCCAGGGGGTCATACACCTTC. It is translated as CASSLTARGSYTF. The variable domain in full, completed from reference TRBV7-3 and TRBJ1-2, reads GAGVSQTPSNKVTEKGKYVELRCDPISGHTALYWYRQSLGQGPEFLIYFQGTGAADDSGLPNDRFFAVRPEGSVSTLKIQRTERGDSAVYLCASSLTARGSYTFGSGTRLTVV.

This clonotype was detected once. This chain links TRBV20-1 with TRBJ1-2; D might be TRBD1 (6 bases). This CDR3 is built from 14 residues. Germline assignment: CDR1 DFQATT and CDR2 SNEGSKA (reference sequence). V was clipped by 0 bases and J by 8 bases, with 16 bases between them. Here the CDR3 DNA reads TGCAGTGCTAGAGAGGGGGCCCCTCGGGAGGGCTACACCTTC. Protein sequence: CSAREGAPREGYTF.

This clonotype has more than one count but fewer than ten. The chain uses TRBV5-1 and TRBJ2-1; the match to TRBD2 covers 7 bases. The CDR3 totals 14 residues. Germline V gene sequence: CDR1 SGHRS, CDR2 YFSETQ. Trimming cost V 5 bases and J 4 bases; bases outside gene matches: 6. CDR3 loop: CASSEAGEYNEQFF. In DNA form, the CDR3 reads TGCGCCAGCAGTGAGGCGGGAGAATACAATGAGCAGTTCTTC.

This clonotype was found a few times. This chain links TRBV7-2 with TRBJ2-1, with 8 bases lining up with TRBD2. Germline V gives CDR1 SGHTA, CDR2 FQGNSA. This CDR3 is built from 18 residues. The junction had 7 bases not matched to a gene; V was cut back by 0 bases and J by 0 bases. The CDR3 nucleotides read TGTGCCAGCAGCTTAGCGGGACTAGGATATAGCTCCTACAATGAGCAGTTCTTC. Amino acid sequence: CASSLAGLGYSSYNEQFF.

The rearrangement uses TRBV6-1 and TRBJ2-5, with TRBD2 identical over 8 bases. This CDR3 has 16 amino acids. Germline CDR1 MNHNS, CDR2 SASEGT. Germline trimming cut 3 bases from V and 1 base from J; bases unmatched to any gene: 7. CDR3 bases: TGTGCCAGCAGTGAGGAGGCTAGCGGGTTCCAAGAGACCCAGTACTTC. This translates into CASSEEASGFQETQYF.

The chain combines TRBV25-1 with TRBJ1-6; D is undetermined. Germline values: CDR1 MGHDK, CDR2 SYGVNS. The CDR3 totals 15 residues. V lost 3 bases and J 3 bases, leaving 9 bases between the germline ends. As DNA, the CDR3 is TGTGCCAGCAGTGACCGGAGGGACTATAATTCACCCCTCCACTTT. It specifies CASSDRRDYNSPLHF.

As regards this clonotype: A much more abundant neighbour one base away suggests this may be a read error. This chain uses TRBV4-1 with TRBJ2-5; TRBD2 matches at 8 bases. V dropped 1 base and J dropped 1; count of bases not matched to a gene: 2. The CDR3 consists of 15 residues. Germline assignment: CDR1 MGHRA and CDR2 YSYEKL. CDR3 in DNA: TGCGCCAGCAGCCAAGTCGGGACTAGCCAAGAGACCCAGTACTTC. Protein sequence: CASSQVGTSQETQYF.

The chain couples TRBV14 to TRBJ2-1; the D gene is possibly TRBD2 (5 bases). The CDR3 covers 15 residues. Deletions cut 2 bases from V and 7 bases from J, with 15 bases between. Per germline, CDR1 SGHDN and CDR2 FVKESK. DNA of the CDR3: TGTGCCAGCAGCCAATTGGGGAGTTTGAGGAATGAGCAGTTCTTC. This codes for CASSQLGSLRNEQFF.

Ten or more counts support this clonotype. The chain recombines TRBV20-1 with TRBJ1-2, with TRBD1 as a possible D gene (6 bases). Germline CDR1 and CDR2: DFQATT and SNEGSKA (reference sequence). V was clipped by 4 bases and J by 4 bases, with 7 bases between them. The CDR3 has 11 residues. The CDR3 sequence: CSATQGYGYTF. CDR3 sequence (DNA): TGCAGTGCTACACAGGGCTATGGCTACACCTTC.

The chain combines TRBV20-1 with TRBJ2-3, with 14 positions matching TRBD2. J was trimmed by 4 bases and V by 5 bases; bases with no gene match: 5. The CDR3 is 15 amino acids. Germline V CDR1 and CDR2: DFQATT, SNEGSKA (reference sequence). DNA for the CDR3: TGCAGTGCTCTACGACTAGCGGGGGGGGCAGATACGCAGTATTTT. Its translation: CSALRLAGGADTQYF.

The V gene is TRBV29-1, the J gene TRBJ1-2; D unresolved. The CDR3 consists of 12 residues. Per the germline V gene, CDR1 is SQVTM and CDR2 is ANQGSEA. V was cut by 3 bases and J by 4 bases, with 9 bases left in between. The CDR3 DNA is TGCAGCGTTGAGTTCCGCGCCTATGGCTACACCTTC. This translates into CSVEFRAYGYTF.

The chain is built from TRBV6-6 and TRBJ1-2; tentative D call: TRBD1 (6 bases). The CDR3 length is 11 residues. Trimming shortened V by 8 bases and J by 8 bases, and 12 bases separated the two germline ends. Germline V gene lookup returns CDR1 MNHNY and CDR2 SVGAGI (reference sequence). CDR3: CASLNQGGYTF. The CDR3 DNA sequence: TGTGCCAGCTTAAACCAGGGGGGCTACACCTTC.

The CDR3 region is CASSDGSEKLFF. The CDR3 DNA sequence: TGTGCCAGCAGTGACGGGTCCGAAAAACTGTTTTTT. The chain carries TRBV6-1 and TRBJ1-4; D remains ambiguous. In germline, CDR1 is MNHNS, CDR2 SASEGT. Trimming stripped 3 bases from V and 8 bases from J, with 7 bases between. The CDR3 contains 12 residues.